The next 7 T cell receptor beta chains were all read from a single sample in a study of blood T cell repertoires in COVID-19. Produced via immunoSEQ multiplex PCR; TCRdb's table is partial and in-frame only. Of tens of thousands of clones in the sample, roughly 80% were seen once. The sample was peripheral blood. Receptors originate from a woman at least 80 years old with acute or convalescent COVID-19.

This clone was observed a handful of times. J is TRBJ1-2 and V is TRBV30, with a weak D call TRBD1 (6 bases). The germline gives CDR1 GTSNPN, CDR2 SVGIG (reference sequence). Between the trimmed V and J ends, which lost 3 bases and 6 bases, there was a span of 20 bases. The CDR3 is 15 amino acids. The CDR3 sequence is CAWRHETGGRNGYTF. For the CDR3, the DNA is TGTGCCTGGAGGCATGAGACAGGTGGGCGTAATGGCTACACCTTC.

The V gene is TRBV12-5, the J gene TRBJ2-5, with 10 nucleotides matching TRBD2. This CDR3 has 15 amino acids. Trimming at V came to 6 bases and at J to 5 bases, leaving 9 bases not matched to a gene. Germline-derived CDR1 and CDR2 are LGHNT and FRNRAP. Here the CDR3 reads CASGAGTSVLETQYF. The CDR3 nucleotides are TGTGCTAGTGGCGCCGGGACTAGCGTCCTGGAGACCCAGTACTTC.

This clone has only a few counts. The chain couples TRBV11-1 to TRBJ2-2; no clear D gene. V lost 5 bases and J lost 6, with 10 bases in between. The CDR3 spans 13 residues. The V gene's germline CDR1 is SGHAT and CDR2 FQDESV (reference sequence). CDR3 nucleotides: TGTGCCAGCAGCCCGTCGCGGTCCGGGGAGCTGTTTTTT. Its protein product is CASSPSRSGELFF.

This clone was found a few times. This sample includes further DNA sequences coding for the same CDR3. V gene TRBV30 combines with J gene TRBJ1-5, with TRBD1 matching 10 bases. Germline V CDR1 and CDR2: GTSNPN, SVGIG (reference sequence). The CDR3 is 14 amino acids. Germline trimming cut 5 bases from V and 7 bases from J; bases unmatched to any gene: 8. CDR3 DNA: TGTGCCTGGTCGGGGACAGGGGACGGCCAGCCCCAGCATTTT. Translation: CAWSGTGDGQPQHF.

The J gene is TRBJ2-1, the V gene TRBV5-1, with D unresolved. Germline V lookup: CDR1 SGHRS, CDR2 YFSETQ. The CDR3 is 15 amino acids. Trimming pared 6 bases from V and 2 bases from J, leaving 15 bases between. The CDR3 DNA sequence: TGCGCCAGCAAGTTTCAAGCGCCCACCTACAATGAGCAGTTCTTC. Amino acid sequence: CASKFQAPTYNEQFF.

The CDR3 bases are TGTGCCAGCAGCCAAGGGACAGGACGCAATCAGCCCCAGCATTTT. Its protein product is CASSQGTGRNQPQHF. The chain employs TRBV3-1 (or the pseudogene TRBV3-2) and TRBJ1-5; 7 bases align to TRBD1. The J segment lost 2 bases and the V segment lost 1 base, leaving 2 bases of the junction unmatched. This CDR3 is 15 amino acids long. CDR1 LGHDT and CDR2 YNNKEL come from the germline V gene (reference sequence).

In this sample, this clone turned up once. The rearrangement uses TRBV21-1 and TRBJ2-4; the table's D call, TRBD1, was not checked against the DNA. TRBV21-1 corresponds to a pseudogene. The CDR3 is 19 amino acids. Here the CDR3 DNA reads TGTGCCAGCAGCAAAGATAGGACAAGTTACATTATAGCCAAAAACATTCAGTACTTC. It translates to CASSKDRTSYIIAKNIQYF.